This T cell receptor beta chain emerged from a study of Ad26.COV2.S vaccination and SARS-CoV-2 variants. Treatment here: some 19 received Ad26.COV2.S at low or high dose, single or two shots; a few received placebo; per-sample allocation not given. Day 63 after the first injection of vaccine or placebo was the sampling time. Generated by immunoSEQ multiplex PCR, the TCRdb table keeps only in-frame clones and is missing some. In the table there are about 350,000 clones, less than 90% of which are singletons. Per the germline V gene, CDR1 is MDHEN and CDR2 is SYDVKM. The junction had 8 bases not matched to a gene; V was cut back by 7 bases and J by 4 bases. The CDR3 length is 15 residues.

The sequenced sample was peripheral blood, obtained in a trial of Ad26.COV2.S vaccine versus placebo. The chain employs TRBV28 and TRBJ2-7, with 12 nucleotides matching TRBD1. This receptor was identified in a person between 18 and 59 years old who received the Ad26.COV2.S COVID-19 vaccine or a placebo. The CDR3 bases are TGTGCCAGCAATGATGGGACAGGGGGCTCGTACGAGCAGTACTTC. This sequence encodes CASNDGTGGSYEQYF.